The 3 T cell receptor beta chains given below trace back to one sample, sequenced in a study of cytomegalovirus exposure and HLA in healthy donors. With 60 Vbeta and 13 Jbeta primers, the PCR was carried out. Sequencing used immunoSEQ multiplex PCR; TCRdb keeps in-frame clones, though not all of them. The profile shows about 150,000 clones, roughly 85% of them singletons. The sequenced material came from PBMCs. These receptors were collected from a boy aged 2 to 10 in good health and CMV-seronegative.

This clone was counted a few times. J is TRBJ2-3 and V is TRBV19; 10 positions match TRBD2. The CDR3 runs to 17 residues. V shed 4 bases and J 2 bases; nucleotides not matched to a gene: 9. CDR1 is LNHDA, CDR2 SQIVND, per germline (reference sequence). The chain's CDR3 is CASSTRVAGGPTDTQYF. In DNA, the CDR3 is TGTGCCAGTAGTACCCGAGTAGCGGGAGGCCCCACAGATACGCAGTATTTT.

The V gene is TRBV7-9, the J gene TRBJ1-1, with a possible D match to TRBD1 (5 bases). V lost 4 bases and J 3 bases, leaving 12 bases between the germline ends. Germline values: CDR1 SEHNR, CDR2 FQNEAQ (reference sequence). This CDR3 has 14 amino acids. Here the CDR3 reads CASSWQGADTEAFF. The DNA of the CDR3 is TGTGCCAGCAGCTGGCAGGGTGCGGACACTGAAGCTTTCTTT.

The J gene is TRBJ2-3, the V gene TRBV27; D might be TRBD2 (7 bases). The CDR3 runs 16 residues. The germline V gene encodes CDR1 MNHEY and CDR2 SMNVEV (reference sequence). Trimming removed 0 bases from V and 3 bases from J, with 13 bases in between. The CDR3 loop reads CASSLSRGGATDTQYF. The CDR3 DNA is TGTGCCAGCAGTTTATCGAGGGGGGGCGCGACAGATACGCAGTATTTT.